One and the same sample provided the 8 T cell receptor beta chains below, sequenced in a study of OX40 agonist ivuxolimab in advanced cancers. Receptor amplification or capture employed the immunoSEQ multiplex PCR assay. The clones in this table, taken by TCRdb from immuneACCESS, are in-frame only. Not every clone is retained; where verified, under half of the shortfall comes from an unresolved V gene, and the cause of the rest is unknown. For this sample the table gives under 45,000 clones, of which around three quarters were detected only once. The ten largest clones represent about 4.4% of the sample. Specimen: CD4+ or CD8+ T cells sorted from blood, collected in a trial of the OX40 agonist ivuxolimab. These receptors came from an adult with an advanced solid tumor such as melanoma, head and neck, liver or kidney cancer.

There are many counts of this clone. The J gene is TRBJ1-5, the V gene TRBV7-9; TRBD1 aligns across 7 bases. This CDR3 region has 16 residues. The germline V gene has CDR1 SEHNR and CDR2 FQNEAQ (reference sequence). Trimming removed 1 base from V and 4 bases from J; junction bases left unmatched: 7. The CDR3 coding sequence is TGTGCCAGCAGCTTAGTCACAGGGGCCTGGAATCAGCCCCAGCATTTT. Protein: CASSLVTGAWNQPQHF.

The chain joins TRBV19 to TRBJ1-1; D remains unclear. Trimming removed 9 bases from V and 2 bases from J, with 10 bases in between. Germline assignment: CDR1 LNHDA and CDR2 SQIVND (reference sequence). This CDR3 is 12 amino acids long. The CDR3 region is CASSAVNTEAFF. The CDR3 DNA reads TGTGCCAGCAGCGCAGTAAACACTGAAGCTTTCTTT.

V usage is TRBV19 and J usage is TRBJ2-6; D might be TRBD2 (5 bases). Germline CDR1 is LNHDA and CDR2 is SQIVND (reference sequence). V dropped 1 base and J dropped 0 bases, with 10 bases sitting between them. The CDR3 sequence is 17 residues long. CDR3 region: CASSIGRGISGANVLTF. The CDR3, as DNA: TGTGCCAGTAGTATAGGACGAGGGATCTCTGGGGCCAACGTCCTGACTTTC.

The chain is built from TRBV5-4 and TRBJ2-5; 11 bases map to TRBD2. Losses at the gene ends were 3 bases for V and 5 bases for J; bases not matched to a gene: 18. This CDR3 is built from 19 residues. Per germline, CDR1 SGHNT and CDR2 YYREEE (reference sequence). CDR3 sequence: CASSSEPPGLAAWGETQYF. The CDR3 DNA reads TGTGCCAGCAGCTCAGAACCTCCGGGACTAGCGGCCTGGGGGGAGACCCAGTACTTC.

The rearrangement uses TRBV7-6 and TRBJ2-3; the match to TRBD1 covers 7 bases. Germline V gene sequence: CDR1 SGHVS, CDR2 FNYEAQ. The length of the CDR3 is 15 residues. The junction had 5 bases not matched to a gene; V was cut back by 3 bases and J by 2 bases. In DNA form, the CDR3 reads TGTGCCAGCAGCTTGGGGACAGCTTCCACAGATACGCAGTATTTT. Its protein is CASSLGTASTDTQYF.

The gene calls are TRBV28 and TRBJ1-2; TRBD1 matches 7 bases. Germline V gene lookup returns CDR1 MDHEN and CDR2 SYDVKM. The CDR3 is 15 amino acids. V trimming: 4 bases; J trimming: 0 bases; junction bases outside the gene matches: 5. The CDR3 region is CASSWTGRPNYGYTF. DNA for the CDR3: TGTGCCAGCAGTTGGACAGGCCGACCTAACTATGGCTACACCTTC.

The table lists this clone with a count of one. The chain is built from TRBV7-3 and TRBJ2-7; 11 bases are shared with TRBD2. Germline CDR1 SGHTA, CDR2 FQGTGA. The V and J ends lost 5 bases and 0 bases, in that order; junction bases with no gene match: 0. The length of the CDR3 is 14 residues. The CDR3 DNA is TGTGCCAGCAGCCTAGCGGGGGGCTCCTACGAGCAGTACTTC. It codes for CASSLAGGSYEQYF.

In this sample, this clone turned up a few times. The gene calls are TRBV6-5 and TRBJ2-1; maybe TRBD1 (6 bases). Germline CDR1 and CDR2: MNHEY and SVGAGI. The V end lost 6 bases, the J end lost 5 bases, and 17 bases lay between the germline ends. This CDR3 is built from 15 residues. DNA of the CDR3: TGTGCCAGCAGCCTGAACCCGGGACACCACAATGAGCAGTTCTTC. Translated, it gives CASSLNPGHHNEQFF.